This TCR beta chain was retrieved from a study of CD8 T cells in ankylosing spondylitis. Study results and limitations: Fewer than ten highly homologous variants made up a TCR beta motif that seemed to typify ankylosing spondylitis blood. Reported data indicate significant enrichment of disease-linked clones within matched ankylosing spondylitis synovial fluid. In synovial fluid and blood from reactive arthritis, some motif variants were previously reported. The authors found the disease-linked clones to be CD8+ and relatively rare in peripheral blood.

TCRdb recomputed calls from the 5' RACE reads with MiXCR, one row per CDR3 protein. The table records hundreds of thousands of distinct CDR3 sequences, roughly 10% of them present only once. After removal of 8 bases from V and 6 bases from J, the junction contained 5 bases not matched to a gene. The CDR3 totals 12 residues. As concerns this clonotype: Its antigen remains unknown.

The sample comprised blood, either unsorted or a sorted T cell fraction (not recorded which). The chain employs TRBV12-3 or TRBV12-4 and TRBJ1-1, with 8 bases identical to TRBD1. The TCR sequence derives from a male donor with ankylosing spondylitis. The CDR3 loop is CASRTDRAEAFF. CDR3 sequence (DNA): TGTGCCAGCCGAACGGACAGGGCTGAAGCTTTCTTT.